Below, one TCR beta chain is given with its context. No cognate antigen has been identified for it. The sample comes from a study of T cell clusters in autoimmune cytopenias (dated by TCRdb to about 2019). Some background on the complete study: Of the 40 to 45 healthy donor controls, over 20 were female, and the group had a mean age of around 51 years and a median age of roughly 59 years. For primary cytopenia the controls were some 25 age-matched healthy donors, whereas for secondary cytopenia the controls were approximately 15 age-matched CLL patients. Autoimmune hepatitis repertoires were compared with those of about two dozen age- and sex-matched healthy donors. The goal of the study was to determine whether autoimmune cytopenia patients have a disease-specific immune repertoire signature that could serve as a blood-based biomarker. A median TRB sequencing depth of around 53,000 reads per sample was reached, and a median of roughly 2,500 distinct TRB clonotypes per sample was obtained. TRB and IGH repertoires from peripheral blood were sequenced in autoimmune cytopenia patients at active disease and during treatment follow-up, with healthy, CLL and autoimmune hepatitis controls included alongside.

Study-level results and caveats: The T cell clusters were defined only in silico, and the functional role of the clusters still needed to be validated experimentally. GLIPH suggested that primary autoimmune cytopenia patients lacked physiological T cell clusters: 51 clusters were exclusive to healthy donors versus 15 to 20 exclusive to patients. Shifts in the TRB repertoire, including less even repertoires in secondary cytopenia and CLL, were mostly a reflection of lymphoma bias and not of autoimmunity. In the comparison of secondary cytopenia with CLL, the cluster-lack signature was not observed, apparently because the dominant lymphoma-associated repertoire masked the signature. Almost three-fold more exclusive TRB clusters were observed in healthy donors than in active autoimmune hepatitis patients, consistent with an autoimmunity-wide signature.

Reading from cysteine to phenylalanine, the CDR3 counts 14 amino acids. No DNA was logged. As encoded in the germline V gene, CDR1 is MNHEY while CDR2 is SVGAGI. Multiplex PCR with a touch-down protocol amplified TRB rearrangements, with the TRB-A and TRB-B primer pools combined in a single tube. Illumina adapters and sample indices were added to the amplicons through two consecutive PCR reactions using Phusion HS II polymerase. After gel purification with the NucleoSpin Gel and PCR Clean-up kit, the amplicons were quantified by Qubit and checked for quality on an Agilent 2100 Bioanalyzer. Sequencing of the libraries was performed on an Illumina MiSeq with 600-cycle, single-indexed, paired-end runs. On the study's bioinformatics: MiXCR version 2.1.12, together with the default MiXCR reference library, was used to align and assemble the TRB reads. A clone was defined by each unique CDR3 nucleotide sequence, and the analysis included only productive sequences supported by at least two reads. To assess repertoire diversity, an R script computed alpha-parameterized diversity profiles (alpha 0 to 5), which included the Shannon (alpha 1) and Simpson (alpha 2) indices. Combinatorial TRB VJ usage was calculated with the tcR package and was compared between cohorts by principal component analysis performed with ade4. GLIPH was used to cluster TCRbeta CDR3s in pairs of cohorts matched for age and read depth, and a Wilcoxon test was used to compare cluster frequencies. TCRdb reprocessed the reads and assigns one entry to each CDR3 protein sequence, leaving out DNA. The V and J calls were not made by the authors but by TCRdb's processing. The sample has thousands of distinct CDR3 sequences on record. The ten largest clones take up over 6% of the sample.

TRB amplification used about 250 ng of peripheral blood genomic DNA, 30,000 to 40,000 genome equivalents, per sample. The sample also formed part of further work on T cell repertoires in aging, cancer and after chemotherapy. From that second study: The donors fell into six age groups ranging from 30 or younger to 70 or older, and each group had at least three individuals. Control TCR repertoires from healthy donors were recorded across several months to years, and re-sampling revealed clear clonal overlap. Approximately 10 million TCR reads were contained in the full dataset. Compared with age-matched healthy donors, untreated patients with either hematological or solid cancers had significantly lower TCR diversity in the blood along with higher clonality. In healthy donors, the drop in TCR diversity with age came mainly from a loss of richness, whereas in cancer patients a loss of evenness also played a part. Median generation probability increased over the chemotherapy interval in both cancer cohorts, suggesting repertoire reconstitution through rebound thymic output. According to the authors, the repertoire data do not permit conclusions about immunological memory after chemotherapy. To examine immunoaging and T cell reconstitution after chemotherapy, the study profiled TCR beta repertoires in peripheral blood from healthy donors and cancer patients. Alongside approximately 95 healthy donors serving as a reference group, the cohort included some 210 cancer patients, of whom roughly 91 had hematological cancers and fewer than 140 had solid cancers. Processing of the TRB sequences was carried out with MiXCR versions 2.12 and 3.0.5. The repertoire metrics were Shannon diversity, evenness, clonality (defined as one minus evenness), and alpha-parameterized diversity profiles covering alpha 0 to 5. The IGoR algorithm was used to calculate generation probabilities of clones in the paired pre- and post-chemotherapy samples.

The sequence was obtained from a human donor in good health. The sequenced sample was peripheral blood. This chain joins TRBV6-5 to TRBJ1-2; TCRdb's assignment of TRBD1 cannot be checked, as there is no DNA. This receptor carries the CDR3 CASMRAGENYGYTF.